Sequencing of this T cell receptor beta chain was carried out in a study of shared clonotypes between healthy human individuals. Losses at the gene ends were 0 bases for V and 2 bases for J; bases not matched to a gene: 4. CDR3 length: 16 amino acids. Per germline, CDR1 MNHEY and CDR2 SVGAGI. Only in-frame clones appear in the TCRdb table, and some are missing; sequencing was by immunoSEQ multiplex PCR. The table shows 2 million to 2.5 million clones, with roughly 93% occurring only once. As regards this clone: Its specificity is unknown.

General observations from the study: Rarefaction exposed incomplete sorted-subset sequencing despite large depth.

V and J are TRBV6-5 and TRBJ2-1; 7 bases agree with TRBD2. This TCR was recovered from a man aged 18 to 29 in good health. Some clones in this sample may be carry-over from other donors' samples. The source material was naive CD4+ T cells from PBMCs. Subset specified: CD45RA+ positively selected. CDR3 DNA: TGTGCCAGCAGTTACTCGGCGGGAGCCACCTACAATGAGCAGTTCTTC. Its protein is CASSYSAGATYNEQFF.